The rows below give T cell receptor beta chains drawn from one sample of a study of T cell responses to AZD1222 COVID-19 vaccine. The data were produced by immunoSEQ multiplex PCR, yet TCRdb's version contains in-frame clones alone and is incomplete. The sample lists 72,000 or so clones, roughly nine tenths occurring once. Sample: peripheral blood, taken on day 0 of AZD1222 vaccination. The receptor source for this set is an adult in good health. Both conserved end residues are part of each CDR3. D genes are given only for firm matches. Clone size is shown for a subset of rows, as once, few, many or a class of expanded clone.

CDR3 length	V gene	clone size	J gene	D gene	CDR3 protein	CDR3 DNA
17	TRBV11-2	NA	TRBJ1-5	NA	CASSLAVDNYSNQPQHF	TGTGCCAGCAGCTTAGCGGTTGACAACTATAGCAATCAGCCCCAGCATTTT
16	TRBV15	NA	TRBJ1-4	NA	CATSRESTWGGEKLFF	TGTGCCACCAGCAGAGAATCCACCTGGGGGGGTGAAAAACTGTTTTTT
16	TRBV5-4	NA	TRBJ1-3	NA	CASSLAGINSGNTIYF	TGTGCCAGCAGCCTCGCCGGCATCAACTCTGGAAACACCATATATTTT
14	TRBV3-1/TRBV3-2	NA	TRBJ2-5	TRBD1	CASSHGQGEETQYF	TGTGCCAGCAGCCACGGACAGGGGGAAGAGACCCAGTACTTC
15	TRBV5-5	NA	TRBJ2-1	TRBD2	CASSLDSGSFDEQFF	TGTGCCAGCAGCTTGGATAGCGGGAGTTTCGATGAGCAGTTCTTC
15	TRBV9	NA	TRBJ2-5	TRBD2	CASSVVREGRETQYF	TGTGCCAGCAGCGTAGTCAGGGAGGGGAGAGAGACCCAGTACTTC
15	TRBV7-9	NA	TRBJ2-1	TRBD1	CASSSTGGNYNEQFF	TGTGCCAGCAGCTCGACAGGGGGCAACTACAATGAGCAGTTCTTC
14	TRBV19	NA	TRBJ2-7	NA	CASSWQHYEYEQYF	TGTGCCAGTAGCTGGCAACACTACGAATACGAGCAGTACTTC
15	TRBV9	NA	TRBJ1-3	NA	CASSVSDFSGNTIYF	TGTGCCAGCAGCGTTTCGGACTTCTCGGGAAACACCATATATTTT
16	TRBV5-1	NA	TRBJ2-2	TRBD1	CASTPALGTGVGELFF	TGCGCCAGCACTCCCGCCCTAGGGACAGGGGTCGGGGAGCTGTTTTTT
14	TRBV3-1/TRBV3-2	NA	TRBJ1-1	NA	CASSQEARNTEAFF	TGTGCCAGCAGCCAAGAGGCCAGGAACACTGAAGCTTTCTTT
13	TRBV2	NA	TRBJ1-2	NA	CASSSLRDYGYTF	TGTGCCAGCAGTTCCCTTAGGGACTATGGCTACACCTTC
17	TRBV11-3	once	TRBJ2-1	TRBD2	CASSLEGRTSGYNEQFF	TGTGCCAGCAGCTTAGAAGGTAGGACTAGCGGATACAATGAGCAGTTCTTC
17	TRBV6-2/TRBV6-3	NA	TRBJ2-2	TRBD2	CASSRGTSGSSPGELFF	TGTGCCAGCAGCCGCGGGACTAGCGGGAGCTCACCCGGGGAGCTGTTTTTT
14	TRBV7-9	NA	TRBJ2-2	TRBD2	CAPGRGANTGELFF	TGTGCCCCTGGACGGGGGGCGAACACCGGGGAGCTGTTTTTT
13	TRBV6-5	NA	TRBJ1-3	NA	CASSSGRGNTIYF	TGTGCCAGCAGCTCCGGACGGGGAAACACCATATATTTT
19	TRBV4-3	few	TRBJ2-7	TRBD2	CASSQDIGTSGSHSYEQYF	TGCGCCAGCAGCCAAGATATTGGGACTAGCGGGAGCCATTCCTACGAGCAGTACTTC
15	TRBV10-1	few	TRBJ2-7	TRBD1	CASSDPGTGLYEQYF	TGCGCCAGCAGTGACCCCGGGACAGGCCTCTACGAGCAGTACTTC
15	TRBV12-5	once	TRBJ1-2	NA	CASVKSDDLIYGYTF	TGTGCTAGTGTCAAATCGGATGACCTAATCTATGGCTACACCTTC
17	TRBV27	once	TRBJ2-2	TRBD2	CASSIRTSGRNTGELFF	TGTGCCAGCAGTATACGGACTAGCGGGAGGAACACCGGGGAGCTGTTTTTT
15	TRBV19	NA	TRBJ1-5	NA	CASSTQGGSNQPQHF	TGTGCCAGTAGTACCCAGGGAGGCAGCAATCAGCCCCAGCATTTT
11	TRBV29-1	NA	TRBJ1-4	NA	CSVSLNEKLFF	TGCAGCGTTAGCCTGAATGAAAAACTGTTTTTT
14	TRBV11-3	NA	TRBJ2-7	NA	CASSLGPSHYEQYF	TGTGCCAGCAGCTTGGGCCCCAGTCACTACGAGCAGTACTTC
17	TRBV6-1	NA	TRBJ2-5	TRBD2	CASSDLGLAGSLETQYF	TGTGCCAGCAGTGATTTAGGACTAGCGGGGTCTTTGGAGACCCAGTACTTC
16	TRBV5-1	few	TRBJ1-3	TRBD1	CASSPDPGTAGNTIYF	TGCGCCAGCAGCCCCGACCCCGGGACAGCTGGAAACACCATATATTTT
13	TRBV6-5	NA	TRBJ1-2	NA	CASSWGRNYGYTF	TGTGCCAGCAGTTGGGGACGAAACTATGGCTACACCTTC
14	TRBV3-1/TRBV3-2	once	TRBJ1-6	TRBD1	CASSQGGGDSPLHF	TGTGCCAGCAGCCAGGGAGGGGGCGACTCACCCCTCCACTTT
13	TRBV27	few	TRBJ2-7	TRBD1	CASRDRSSYEQYF	TGTGCCAGCAGGGACAGGAGCTCCTACGAGCAGTACTTC
14	TRBV30	NA	TRBJ1-1	NA	CAWGRKAGGTEAFF	TGTGCCTGGGGACGAAAGGCGGGGGGCACTGAAGCTTTCTTT
17	TRBV7-2	NA	TRBJ2-3	NA	CASSLTALATSTDTQYF	TGTGCCAGCAGCTTAACAGCCTTAGCGACTAGCACAGATACGCAGTATTTT
14	TRBV7-3	NA	TRBJ2-2	NA	CASSPSPNTGELFF	TGTGCCAGCAGCCCATCCCCGAACACCGGGGAGCTGTTTTTT
14	TRBV6-4	few	TRBJ2-1	NA	CASSATFLGNEQFF	TGTGCCAGCAGTGCAACCTTCCTAGGCAATGAGCAGTTCTTC
15	TRBV19	NA	TRBJ2-3	NA	CASSKQGYSTDTQYF	TGTGCCAGTAGCAAACAGGGATATAGCACAGATACGCAGTATTTT
11	TRBV20-1	NA	TRBJ2-5	NA	CSAPREETQYF	TGCAGTGCCCCCAGGGAAGAGACCCAGTACTTC
14	TRBV5-1	NA	TRBJ2-3	TRBD2	CASTARTSGTTQYF	TGCGCCAGCACGGCCAGGACTAGCGGGACTACGCAGTATTTT
15	TRBV4-3	NA	TRBJ2-3	NA	CASSPQSGSTDTQYF	TGCGCCAGCAGCCCCCAAAGTGGGAGCACAGATACGCAGTATTTT
15	TRBV18	NA	TRBJ2-1	TRBD1	CASSPPGQGSSEQFF	TGTGCCAGCTCGCCGCCGGGACAGGGATCGAGTGAGCAGTTCTTC
19	TRBV13	NA	TRBJ2-1	TRBD2	CASSLDRPSREGRYNEQFF	TGTGCCAGCAGCTTAGACCGCCCTTCGCGGGAGGGCCGATACAATGAGCAGTTCTTC
16	TRBV5-1	once	TRBJ2-7	NA	CASSLASGKGGYEQYF	TGCGCCAGCAGCTTAGCCTCCGGGAAAGGGGGATACGAGCAGTACTTC
13	TRBV5-1	NA	TRBJ2-1	TRBD1	CASSPGTAGEQFF	TGCGCCAGCAGCCCCGGGACAGCCGGGGAGCAGTTCTTC
14	TRBV11-2	NA	TRBJ1-4	TRBD1	CASSSDRVNEKLFF	TGTGCCAGCAGCTCGGACAGGGTCAATGAAAAACTGTTTTTT
18	TRBV9	NA	TRBJ2-1	TRBD2	CASSVESSGRARYNEQFF	TGTGCCAGCAGCGTAGAGTCCAGCGGGAGGGCCCGTTACAATGAGCAGTTCTTC
16	TRBV24-1	NA	TRBJ2-2	TRBD2	CATSDTMTSGNRELFF	TGTGCCACCAGTGATACGATGACTAGCGGGAACAGGGAGCTGTTTTTT
14	TRBV7-6	large	TRBJ2-5	NA	CASSLWEGEETQYF	TGTGCCAGCAGCTTGTGGGAGGGGGAGGAGACCCAGTACTTC
13	TRBV5-4	NA	TRBJ2-1	TRBD1	CASSLGGGDEQFF	TGTGCCAGCAGCTTGGGAGGGGGCGATGAGCAGTTCTTC
13	TRBV5-6	NA	TRBJ2-7	NA	CASSLDRVHEQYF	TGTGCCAGCAGCTTGGACAGGGTCCACGAGCAGTACTTC
16	TRBV18	NA	TRBJ2-7	NA	CASSPRRDLDGYEQYF	TGTGCCAGCTCACCCCGACGGGATCTCGACGGTTACGAGCAGTACTTC
15	TRBV5-4	NA	TRBJ1-6	NA	CASTLMTLRSSPLHF	TGTGCCAGCACCCTGATGACACTAAGGAGTTCACCCCTCCACTTT
14	TRBV10-3	NA	TRBJ1-1	NA	CAISGGASGTEAFF	TGTGCCATCAGTGGAGGGGCGTCTGGAACTGAAGCTTTCTTT
13	TRBV7-2	NA	TRBJ1-5	NA	CASSPGDYQPQHF	TGTGCCAGCAGCCCGGGAGACTATCAGCCCCAGCATTTT
13	TRBV7-7	NA	TRBJ2-1	TRBD2	CASSLSGMNEQFF	TGTGCCAGCAGCCTTAGCGGGATGAATGAGCAGTTCTTC